This TCR beta chain was recovered during a study of CD8 T cells in Susac syndrome. The CDR3 contains 14 residues. Germline CDR1 reads LGHDT; CDR2 reads YNNKEL (reference sequence). The trim removed 1 base at V and 6 bases at J, leaving 1 base unmatched. With random hexamers, reverse transcription was performed on about 0.5 to 1 ug of RNA. TCRdb reanalysed the immunoSEQ multiplex PCR reads using MiXCR and keeps one entry per CDR3 protein. The sample yields about 160,000 distinct CDR3 sequences, around 92% seen once. The specimen sequenced was CD4+ T cells from PBMCs. The clonotype originates from a human donor in good health. The chain couples TRBV3-1 to TRBJ1-5, with 9 positions matching TRBD1. The CDR3 is CASSQATGGQPQHF. The DNA of the CDR3 is TGTGCCAGCAGCCAAGCGACAGGGGGTCAGCCCCAGCATTTT.